This entry features one T cell receptor beta chain sequence. The investigators reverse transcribed all of the isolated RNA, so they sequenced expressed TCRB transcripts. Sequencing used immunoSEQ multiplex PCR; TCRdb keeps in-frame clones, though not all of them. Seen here are about 60,000 clones, 59% observed once, and the top ten hold around 2.2%. Deletions cut 2 bases from V and 5 bases from J, with 12 bases between. Germline-derived CDR1 and CDR2 are LNHNV and YYDKDF (reference sequence). CDR3 size: 15 residues. The data are from a study of beta chain features in type 1 diabetes. CD4+ naive, central memory, regulatory and stem cell-like memory cells were sorted via CD45RO/CCR7/CD25/CD127/CD95/CD27.

Material: Tregs from blood. The receptor comes from a woman aged 18 to 35 in good health. The rearrangement joins TRBV15 to TRBJ2-2; D uncertain. This CDR3 reads CATSRPGLETGELFF. CDR3 sequence (DNA): TGTGCCACCAGCAGACCTGGCTTGGAGACCGGGGAGCTGTTTTTT.